This entry features one T cell receptor beta chain sequence. TCRdb's table, derived via immunoSEQ multiplex PCR, lists solely in-frame clones and lacks some. The sample lists roughly 89,000 clones; 90% to 95% were seen once. This sample is drawn from a study of control samples from healthy donors and cancer patients. Unmatched junction bases numbered 7, after V lost 2 bases and J lost 1 base. Germline V CDR1 and CDR2: SGHTA, FQGNSA. This CDR3 is built from 17 residues. Sequencing was done on a sample of blood. This clonotype originated in a man aged 50 to 60 in good health. V and J are TRBV7-2 and TRBJ2-2, with 7 bases aligning to TRBD2. This chain's CDR3 is CASSLFRAGENTGELFF. The CDR3 DNA reads TGTGCCAGCAGCTTATTCCGGGCGGGGGAGAACACCGGGGAGCTGTTTTTT.